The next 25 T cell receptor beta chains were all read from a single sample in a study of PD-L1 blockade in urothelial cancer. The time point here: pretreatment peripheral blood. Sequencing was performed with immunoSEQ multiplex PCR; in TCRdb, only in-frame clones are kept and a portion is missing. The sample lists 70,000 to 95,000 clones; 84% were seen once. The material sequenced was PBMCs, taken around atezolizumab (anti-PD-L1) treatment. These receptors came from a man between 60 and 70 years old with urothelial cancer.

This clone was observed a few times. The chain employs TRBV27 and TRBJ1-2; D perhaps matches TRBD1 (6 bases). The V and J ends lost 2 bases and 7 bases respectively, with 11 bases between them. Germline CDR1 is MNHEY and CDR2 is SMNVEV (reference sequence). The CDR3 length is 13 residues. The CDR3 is CASSLTGFGGYTF. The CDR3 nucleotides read TGTGCCAGCAGTTTAACAGGGTTTGGTGGCTACACCTTC.

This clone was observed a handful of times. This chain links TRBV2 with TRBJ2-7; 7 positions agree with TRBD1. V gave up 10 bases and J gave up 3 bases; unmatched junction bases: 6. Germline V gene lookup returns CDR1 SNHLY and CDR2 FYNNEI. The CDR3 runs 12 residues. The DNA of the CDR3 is TGTGCCATCGTGCCAGGGGGCTACGAGCAGTACTTC. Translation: CAIVPGGYEQYF.

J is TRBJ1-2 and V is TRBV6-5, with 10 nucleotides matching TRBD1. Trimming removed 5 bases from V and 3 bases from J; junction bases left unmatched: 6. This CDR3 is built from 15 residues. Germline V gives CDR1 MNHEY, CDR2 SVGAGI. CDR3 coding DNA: TGTGCCAGCAGTGCCCCGGACAGGGGGGACTATGGCTACACCTTC. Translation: CASSAPDRGDYGYTF.

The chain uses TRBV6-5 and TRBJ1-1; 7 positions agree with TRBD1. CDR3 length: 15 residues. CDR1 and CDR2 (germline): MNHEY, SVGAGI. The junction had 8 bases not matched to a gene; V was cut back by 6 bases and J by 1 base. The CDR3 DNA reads TGTGCCAGCAGACCAATGACAGGGAGGAACACTGAAGCTTTCTTT. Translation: CASRPMTGRNTEAFF.

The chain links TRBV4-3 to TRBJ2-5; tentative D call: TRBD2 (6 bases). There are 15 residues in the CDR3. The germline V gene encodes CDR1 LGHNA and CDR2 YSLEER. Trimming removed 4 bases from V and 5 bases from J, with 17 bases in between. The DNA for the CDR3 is TGCGCCAGCAGCCTCGAGGAGGGGCGCAGGGAGACCCAGTACTTC. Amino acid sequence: CASSLEEGRRETQYF.

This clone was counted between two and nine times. The CDR3 here is CASSVGAGFGAFF. Here the CDR3 DNA reads TGTGCCAGCAGCGTAGGGGCAGGGTTTGGGGCTTTCTTT. The chain combines TRBV9 with TRBJ1-1; TRBD1 is a possible D gene (5 bases). Trimming removed 0 bases at V and 11 bases at J, with 14 bases between. Germline CDR1 SGDLS, CDR2 YYNGEE. This CDR3 comprises 13 residues.

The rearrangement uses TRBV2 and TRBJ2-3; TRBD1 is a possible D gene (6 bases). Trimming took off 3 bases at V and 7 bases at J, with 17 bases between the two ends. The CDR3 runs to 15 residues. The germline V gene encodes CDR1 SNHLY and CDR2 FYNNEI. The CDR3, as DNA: TGTGCCAGCAGTGATGCGACCCGGACAGTGAATACGCAGTATTTT. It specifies CASSDATRTVNTQYF.

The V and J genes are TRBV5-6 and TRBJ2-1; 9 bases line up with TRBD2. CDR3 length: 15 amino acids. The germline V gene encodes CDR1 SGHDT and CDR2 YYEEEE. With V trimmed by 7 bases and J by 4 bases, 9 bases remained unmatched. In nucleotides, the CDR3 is TGTGCCAGCTCCGGCCCGACTAGCGGTTACAATGAGCAGTTCTTC. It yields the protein CASSGPTSGYNEQFF. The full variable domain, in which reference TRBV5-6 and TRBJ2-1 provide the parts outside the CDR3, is DAGVTQSPTHLIKTRGQQVTLRCSPKSGHDTVSWYQQALGQGPQFIFQYYEEEERQRGNFPDRFSGHQFPNYSSELNVNALLLGDSALYLCASSGPTSGYNEQFFGPGTRLTVL.

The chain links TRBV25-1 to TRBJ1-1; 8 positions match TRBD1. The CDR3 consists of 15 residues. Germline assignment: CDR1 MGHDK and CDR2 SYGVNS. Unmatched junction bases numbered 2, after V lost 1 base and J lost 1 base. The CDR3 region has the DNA TGTGCCAGCAGTGAATCCGGGACAGGGAACACTGAAGCTTTCTTT. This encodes CASSESGTGNTEAFF.

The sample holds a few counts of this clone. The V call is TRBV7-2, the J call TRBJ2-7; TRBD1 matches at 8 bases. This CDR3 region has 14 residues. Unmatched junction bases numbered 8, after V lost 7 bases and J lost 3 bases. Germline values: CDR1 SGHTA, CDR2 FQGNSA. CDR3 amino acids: CASTQGTGLYEQYF. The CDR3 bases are TGTGCCAGCACCCAAGGGACAGGTCTCTACGAGCAGTACTTC.

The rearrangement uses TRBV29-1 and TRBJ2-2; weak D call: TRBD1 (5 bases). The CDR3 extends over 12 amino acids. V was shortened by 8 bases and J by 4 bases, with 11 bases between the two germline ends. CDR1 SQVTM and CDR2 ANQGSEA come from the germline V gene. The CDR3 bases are TGCAGCACTCGACAGTCCACCGGGGAGCTGTTTTTT. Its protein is CSTRQSTGELFF.

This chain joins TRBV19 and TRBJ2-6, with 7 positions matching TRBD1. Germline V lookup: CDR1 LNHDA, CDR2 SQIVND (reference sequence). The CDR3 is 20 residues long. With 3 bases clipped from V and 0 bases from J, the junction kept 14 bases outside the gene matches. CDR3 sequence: CASSIIPTGTLRSGANVLTF. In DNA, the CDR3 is TGTGCCAGTAGTATTATACCGACAGGGACCCTACGCTCTGGGGCCAACGTCCTGACTTTC.

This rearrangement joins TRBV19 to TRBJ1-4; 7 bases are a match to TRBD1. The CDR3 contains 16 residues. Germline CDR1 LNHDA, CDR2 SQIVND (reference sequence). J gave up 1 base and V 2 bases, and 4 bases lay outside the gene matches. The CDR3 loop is CASSIKQGVTNEKLFF. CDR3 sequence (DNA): TGTGCCAGTAGTATAAAGCAGGGGGTAACTAATGAAAAACTGTTTTTT.

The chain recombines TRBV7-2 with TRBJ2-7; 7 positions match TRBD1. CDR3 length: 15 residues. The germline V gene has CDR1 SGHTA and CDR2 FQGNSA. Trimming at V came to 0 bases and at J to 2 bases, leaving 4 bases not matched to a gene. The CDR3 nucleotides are TGTGCCAGCAGCTTAGCGACAGGGAACACCTACGAGCAGTACTTC. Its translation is CASSLATGNTYEQYF.

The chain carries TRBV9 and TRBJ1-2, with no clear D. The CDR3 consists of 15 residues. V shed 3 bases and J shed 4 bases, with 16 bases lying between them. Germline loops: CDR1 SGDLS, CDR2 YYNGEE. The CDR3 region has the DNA TGTGCCAGCAGCGCCCCCGGGAGAACAAGCTATGGCTACACCTTC. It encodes CASSAPGRTSYGYTF.

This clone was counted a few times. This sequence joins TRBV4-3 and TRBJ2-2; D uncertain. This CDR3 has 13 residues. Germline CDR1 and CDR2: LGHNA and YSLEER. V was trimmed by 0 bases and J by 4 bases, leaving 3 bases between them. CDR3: CASSQDGTGELFF. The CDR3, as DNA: TGCGCCAGCAGCCAAGACGGCACCGGGGAGCTGTTTTTT.

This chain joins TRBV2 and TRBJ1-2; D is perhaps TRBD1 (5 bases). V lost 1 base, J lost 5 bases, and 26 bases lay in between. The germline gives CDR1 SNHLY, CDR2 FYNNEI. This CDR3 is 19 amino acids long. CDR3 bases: TGTGCCAGCAGTGAAGAAGGGGCGGGAGACCCCGTGACACTTTATGGCTACACCTTC. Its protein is CASSEEGAGDPVTLYGYTF.

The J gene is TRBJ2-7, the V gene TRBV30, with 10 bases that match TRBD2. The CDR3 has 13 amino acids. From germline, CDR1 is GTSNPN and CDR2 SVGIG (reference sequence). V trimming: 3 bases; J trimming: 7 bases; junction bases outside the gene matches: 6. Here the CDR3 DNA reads TGTGCCTGGAGCCCAGCGGGGGGGCGTGAGCAGTACTTC. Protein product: CAWSPAGGREQYF. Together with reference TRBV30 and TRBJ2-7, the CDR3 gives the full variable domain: SQTIHQWPATLVQPVGSPLSLECTVEGTSNPNLYWYRQAAGRGLQLLFYSVGIGQISSEVPQNLSASRPQDRQFILSSKKLLLSDSGFYLCAWSPAGGREQYFGPGTRLTVT.

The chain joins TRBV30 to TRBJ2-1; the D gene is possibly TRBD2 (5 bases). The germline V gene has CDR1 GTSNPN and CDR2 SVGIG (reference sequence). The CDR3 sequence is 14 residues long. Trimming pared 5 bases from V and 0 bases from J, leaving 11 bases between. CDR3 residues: CAWLYGGSYNEQFF. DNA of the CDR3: TGTGCCTGGCTTTACGGAGGCTCCTACAATGAGCAGTTCTTC.

This CDR3 reads CASSAGQTVGNTIYF. In DNA, the CDR3 is TGTGCCAGCAGCGCTGGACAGACCGTCGGAAACACCATATATTTT. This chain joins TRBV9 and TRBJ1-3; a weak D match, TRBD1 (6 bases). The CDR3 length is 15 residues. The V gene's germline CDR1 is SGDLS and CDR2 YYNGEE. Trimming removed 3 bases at V and 4 bases at J, with 14 bases between.

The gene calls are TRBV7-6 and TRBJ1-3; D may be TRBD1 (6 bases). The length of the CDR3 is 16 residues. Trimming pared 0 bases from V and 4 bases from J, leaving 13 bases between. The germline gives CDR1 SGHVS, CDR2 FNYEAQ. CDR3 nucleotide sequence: TGTGCCAGCAGCTTAGCCTCCCCAGGGGCAGGAAACACCATATATTTT. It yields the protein CASSLASPGAGNTIYF.

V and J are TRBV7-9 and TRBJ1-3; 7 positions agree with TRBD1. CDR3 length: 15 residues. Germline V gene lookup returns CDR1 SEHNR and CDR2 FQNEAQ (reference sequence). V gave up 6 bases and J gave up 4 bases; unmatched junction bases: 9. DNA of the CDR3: TGTGCCAGCAGTTTAAACAGGGGAAACGGAAACACCATATATTTT. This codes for CASSLNRGNGNTIYF.

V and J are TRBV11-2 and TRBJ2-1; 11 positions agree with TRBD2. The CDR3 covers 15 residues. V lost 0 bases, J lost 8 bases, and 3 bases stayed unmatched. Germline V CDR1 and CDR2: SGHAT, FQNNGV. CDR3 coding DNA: TGTGCCAGCAGCTTAGAACTAGCGGGAGCTGATGAGCAGTTCTTC. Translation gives CASSLELAGADEQFF. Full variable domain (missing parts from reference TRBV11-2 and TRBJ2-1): EAGVAQSPRYKIIEKRQSVAFWCNPISGHATLYWYQQILGQGPKLLIQFQNNGVVDDSQLPKDRFSAERLKGVDSTLKIQPAKLEDSAVYLCASSLELAGADEQFFGPGTRLTVL.

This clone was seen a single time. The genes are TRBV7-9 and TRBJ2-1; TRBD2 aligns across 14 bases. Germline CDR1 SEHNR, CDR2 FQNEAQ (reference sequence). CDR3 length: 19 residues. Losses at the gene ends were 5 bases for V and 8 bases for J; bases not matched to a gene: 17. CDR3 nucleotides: TGTGCCAGCAGCCGAATAAGCCGCGGGACTAGCGGGAGCTTATATGAGCAGTTCTTC. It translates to CASSRISRGTSGSLYEQFF.

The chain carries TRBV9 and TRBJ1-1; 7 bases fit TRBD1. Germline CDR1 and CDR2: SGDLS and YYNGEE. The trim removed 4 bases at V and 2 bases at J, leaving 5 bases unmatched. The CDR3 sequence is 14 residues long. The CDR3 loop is CASSSGTANTEAFF. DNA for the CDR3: TGTGCCAGCAGCTCCGGGACAGCTAACACTGAAGCTTTCTTT.